The clone carrying this T cell receptor (beta chain) was observed a handful of times. Its antigen is still unknown. These data are taken from a study of response to subunit inactivated influenza vaccine. The CDR3 is made up of 16 amino acids. Trimming took 0 bases from V and 4 from J; bases not matched to a gene: 11. Germline V CDR1 and CDR2: DFQATT, SNEGSKA (reference sequence). TCRdb passed the RT-PCR reads through MiXCR, listing each CDR3 protein once. The profile shows 450,000 to 700,000 distinct CDR3 sequences, approximately 14% of them singletons. The study's findings and limits: Seasonal influenza vaccination, on each occasion, was suggested by the authors to recruit few new T cells.

Sequenced here: PBMCs from blood, sampled roughly 13 days after vaccination. This rearrangement joins TRBV20-1 to TRBJ2-7; TRBD2 matches 8 bases. The sequence was collected from a man between 50 and 59 years old who received an inactivated influenza vaccine. Here the CDR3 reads CSARDPRTSGPYEQYF. The CDR3 region has the DNA TGCAGTGCTAGAGATCCACGAACTAGCGGTCCTTACGAGCAGTACTTC.